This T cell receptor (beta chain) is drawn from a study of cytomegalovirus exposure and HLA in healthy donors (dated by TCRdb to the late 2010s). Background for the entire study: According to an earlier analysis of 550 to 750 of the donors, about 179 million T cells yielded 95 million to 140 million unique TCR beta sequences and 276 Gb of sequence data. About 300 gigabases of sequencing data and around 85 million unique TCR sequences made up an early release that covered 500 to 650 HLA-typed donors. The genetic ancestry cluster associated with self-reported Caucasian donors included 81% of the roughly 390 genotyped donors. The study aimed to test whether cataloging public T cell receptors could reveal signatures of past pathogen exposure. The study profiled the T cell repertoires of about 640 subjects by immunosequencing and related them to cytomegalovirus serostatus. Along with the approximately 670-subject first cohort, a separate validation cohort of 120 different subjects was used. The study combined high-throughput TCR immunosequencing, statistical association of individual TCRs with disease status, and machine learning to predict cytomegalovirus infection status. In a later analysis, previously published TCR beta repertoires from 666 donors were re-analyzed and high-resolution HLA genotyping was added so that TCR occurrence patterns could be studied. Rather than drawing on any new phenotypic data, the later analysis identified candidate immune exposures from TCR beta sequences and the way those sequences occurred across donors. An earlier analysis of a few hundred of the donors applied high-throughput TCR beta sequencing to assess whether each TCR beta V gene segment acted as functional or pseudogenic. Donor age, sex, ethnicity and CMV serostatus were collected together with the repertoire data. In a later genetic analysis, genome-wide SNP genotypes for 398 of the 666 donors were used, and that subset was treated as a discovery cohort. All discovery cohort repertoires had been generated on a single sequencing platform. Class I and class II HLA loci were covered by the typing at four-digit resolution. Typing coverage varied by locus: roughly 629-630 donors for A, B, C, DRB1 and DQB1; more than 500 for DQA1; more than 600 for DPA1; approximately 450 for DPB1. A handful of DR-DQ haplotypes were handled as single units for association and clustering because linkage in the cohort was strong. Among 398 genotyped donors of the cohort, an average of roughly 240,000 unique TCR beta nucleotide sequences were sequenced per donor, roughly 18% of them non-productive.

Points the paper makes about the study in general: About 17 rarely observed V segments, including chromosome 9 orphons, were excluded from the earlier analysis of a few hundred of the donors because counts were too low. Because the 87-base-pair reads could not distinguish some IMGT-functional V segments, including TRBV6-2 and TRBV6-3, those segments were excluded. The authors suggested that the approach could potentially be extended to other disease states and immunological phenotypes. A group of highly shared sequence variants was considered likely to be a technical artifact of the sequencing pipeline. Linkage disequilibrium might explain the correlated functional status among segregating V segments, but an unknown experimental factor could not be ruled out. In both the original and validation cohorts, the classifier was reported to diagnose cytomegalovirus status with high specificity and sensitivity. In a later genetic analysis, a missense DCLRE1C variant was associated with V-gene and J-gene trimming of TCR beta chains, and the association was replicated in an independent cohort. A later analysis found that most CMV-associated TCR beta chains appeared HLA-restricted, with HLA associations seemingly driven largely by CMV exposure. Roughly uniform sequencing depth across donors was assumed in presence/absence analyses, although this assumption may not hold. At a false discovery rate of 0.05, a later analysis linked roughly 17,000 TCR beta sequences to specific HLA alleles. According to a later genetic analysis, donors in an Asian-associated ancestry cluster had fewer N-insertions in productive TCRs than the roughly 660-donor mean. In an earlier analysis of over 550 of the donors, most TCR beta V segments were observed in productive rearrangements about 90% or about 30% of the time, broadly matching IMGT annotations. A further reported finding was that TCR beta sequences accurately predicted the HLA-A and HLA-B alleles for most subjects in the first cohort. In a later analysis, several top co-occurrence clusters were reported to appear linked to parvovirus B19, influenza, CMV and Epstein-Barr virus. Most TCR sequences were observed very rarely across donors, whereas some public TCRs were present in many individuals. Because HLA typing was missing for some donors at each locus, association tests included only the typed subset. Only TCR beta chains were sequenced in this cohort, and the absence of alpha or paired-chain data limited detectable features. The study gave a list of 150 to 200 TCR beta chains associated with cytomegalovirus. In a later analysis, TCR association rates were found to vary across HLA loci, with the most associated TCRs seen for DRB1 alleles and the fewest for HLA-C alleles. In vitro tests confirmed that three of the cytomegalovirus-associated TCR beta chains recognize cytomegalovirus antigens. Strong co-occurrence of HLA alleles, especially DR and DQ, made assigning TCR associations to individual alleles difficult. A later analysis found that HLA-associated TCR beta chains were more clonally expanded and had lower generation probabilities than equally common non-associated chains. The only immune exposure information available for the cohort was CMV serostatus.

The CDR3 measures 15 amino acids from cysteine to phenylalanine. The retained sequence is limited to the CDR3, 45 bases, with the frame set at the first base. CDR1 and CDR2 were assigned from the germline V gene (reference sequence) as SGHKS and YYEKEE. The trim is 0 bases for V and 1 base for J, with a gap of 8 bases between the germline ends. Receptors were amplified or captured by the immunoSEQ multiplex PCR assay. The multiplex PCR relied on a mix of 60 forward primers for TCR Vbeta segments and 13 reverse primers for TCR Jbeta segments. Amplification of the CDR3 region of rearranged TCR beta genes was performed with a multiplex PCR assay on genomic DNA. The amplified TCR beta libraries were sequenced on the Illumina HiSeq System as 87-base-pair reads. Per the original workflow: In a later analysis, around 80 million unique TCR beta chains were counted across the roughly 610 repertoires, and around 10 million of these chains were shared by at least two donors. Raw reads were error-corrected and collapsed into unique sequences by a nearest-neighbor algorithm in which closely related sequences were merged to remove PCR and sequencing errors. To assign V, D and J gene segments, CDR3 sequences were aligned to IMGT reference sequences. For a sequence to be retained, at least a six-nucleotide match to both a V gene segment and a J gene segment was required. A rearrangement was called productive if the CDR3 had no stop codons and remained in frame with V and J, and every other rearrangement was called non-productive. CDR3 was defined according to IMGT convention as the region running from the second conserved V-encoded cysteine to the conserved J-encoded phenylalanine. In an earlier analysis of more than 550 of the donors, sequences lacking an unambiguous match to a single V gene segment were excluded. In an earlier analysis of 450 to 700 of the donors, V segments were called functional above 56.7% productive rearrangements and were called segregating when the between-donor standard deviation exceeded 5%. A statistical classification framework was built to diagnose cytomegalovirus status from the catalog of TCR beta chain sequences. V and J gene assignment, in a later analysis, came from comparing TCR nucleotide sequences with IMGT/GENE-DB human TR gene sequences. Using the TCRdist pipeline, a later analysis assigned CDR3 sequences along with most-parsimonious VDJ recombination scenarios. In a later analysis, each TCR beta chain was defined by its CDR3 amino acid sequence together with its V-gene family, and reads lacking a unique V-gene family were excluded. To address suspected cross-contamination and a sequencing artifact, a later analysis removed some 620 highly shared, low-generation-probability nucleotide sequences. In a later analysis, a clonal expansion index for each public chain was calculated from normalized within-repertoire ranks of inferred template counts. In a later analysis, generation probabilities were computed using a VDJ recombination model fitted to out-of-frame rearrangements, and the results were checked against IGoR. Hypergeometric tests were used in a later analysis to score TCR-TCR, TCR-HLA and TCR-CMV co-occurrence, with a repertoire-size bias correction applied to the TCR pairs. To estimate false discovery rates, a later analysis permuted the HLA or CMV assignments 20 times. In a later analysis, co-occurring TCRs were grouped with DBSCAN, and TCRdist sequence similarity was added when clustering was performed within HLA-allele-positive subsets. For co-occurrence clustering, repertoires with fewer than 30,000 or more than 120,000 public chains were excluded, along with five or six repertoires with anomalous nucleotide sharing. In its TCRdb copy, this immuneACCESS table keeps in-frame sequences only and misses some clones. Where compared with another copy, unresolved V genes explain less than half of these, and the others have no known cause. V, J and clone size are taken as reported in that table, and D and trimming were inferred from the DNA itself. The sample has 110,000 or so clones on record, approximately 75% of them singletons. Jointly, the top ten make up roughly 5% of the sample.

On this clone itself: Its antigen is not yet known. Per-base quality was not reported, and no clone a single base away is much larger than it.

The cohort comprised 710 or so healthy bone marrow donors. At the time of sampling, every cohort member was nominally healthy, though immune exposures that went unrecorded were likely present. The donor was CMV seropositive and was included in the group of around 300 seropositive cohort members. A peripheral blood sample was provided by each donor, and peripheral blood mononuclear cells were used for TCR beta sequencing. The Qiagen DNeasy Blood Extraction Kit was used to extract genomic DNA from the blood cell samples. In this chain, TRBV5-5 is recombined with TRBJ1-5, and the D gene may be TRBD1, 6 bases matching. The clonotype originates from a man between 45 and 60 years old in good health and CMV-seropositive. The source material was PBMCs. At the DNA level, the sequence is TGTGCCAGCAGCTTGGTGCAGGGGAGCAATCAGCCCCAGCATTTT. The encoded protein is CASSLVQGSNQPQHF.